These 31 T cell receptor beta chains share one sample of origin, sequenced in a study of shared clonotypes between healthy human individuals. Here immunoSEQ multiplex PCR was the method, and the copy in TCRdb shows in-frame clones only, minus some. This table holds 450,000 to 650,000 clones, around 80% found once. The sequenced material came from PBMCs. The receptors derive from a woman in her 40s in good health. Some clones in this sample may be carry-over from other donors' samples.

This rearrangement joins TRBV28 to TRBJ1-1, with D unclear. The germline V and J ends were trimmed by 3 bases and 3 bases, with 5 bases remaining between them. The CDR3 runs to 12 residues. The germline V gene has CDR1 MDHEN and CDR2 SYDVKM. Here the CDR3 DNA reads TGTGCCAGCAGTTTTAGCTACACTGAAGCTTTCTTT. It yields the protein CASSFSYTEAFF. Looking up the rest from reference TRBV28 and TRBJ1-1 gives the full variable domain: DVKVTQSSRYLVKRTGEKVFLECVQDMDHENMFWYRQDPGLGLRLIYFSYDVKMKEKGDIPEGYSVSREKKERFSLILESASTNQTSMYLCASSFSYTEAFFGQGTRLTVV.

The chain has TRBV5-1 and TRBJ2-3; weak D call: TRBD1 (7 bases). V shed 6 bases and J shed 2 bases, with 16 bases lying between them. CDR1 SGHRS and CDR2 YFSETQ come from the germline V gene. This CDR3 comprises 15 residues. CDR3 in amino acids: CASTPSGGFTDTQYF. For the CDR3, the DNA is TGCGCCAGCACCCCCTCAGGGGGGTTCACAGATACGCAGTATTTT.

This sequence joins TRBV7-6 and TRBJ1-1, with D unresolved. CDR1 is SGHVS and CDR2 is FNYEAQ in the germline V gene. V dropped 2 bases and J dropped 3 bases, with 10 bases sitting between them. This CDR3 has 14 amino acids. CDR3 coding DNA: TGTGCCAGCAGCTTAAGAACAGTAGACACTGAAGCTTTCTTT. This translates into CASSLRTVDTEAFF.

The gene calls are TRBV30 and TRBJ1-2; D unresolved. This CDR3 contains 14 residues. Trimming removed 0 bases from V and 0 bases from J, with 8 bases in between. Germline V gene data show CDR1 as GTSNPN and CDR2 as SVGIG (reference sequence). This chain's CDR3 is CAWSVNTANYGYTF. The CDR3 bases are TGTGCCTGGAGTGTAAACACTGCTAACTATGGCTACACCTTC.

The V and J genes are TRBV5-6 and TRBJ2-7; no firm D call. The CDR3 covers 12 residues. Germline CDR1 and CDR2: SGHDT and YYEEEE. V lost 0 bases and J 6 bases, leaving 7 bases between the germline ends. In nucleotides, the CDR3 is TGTGCCAGCAGCTTGGTTGGCTCCGAGCAGTACTTC. Protein: CASSLVGSEQYF.

This clone has just a few counts. The chain uses TRBV5-4 and TRBJ2-2; D may be TRBD1 (6 bases). The ends were cut back, 3 bases at V and 3 bases at J, with 15 bases in the middle. From germline, CDR1 is SGHNT and CDR2 YYREEE (reference sequence). CDR3 length: 16 residues. The DNA of the CDR3 is TGTGCCAGCAGCTCCCCGGGACATCGGCACACCGGGGAGCTGTTTTTT. This translates into CASSSPGHRHTGELFF.

The rearrangement joins TRBV7-9 to TRBJ1-2, with D uncertain. CDR1 is SEHNR, CDR2 FQNEAQ, per germline (reference sequence). V was clipped by 2 bases and J by 4 bases, with 8 bases between them. The CDR3 consists of 13 residues. The CDR3 loop is CASSLSQAYGYTF. The CDR3 nucleotides are TGTGCCAGCAGCTTATCCCAGGCCTATGGCTACACCTTC.

The V gene is TRBV6-1, the J gene TRBJ2-1; D unclear. Between the trimmed V and J ends, which lost 0 bases and 12 bases, there was a span of 15 bases. The CDR3 runs to 14 residues. The germline CDR1 and CDR2 sequences are MNHNS and SASEGT. The CDR3 bases are TGTGCCAGCAGTGAAGCCCCCAGCCGTGATGGGCAGTTCTTC. This gives the protein CASSEAPSRDGQFF.

The chain employs TRBV27 and TRBJ2-2, with D tentatively TRBD2 (6 bases). CDR1 and CDR2 (germline): MNHEY, SMNVEV (reference sequence). This CDR3 spans 17 amino acids. Between the trimmed V and J ends, which lost 0 bases and 2 bases, there was a span of 13 bases. In DNA form, the CDR3 reads TGTGCCAGCAGTTTATCTTTCGGGAGATATAACACCGGGGAGCTGTTTTTT. Its protein is CASSLSFGRYNTGELFF.

The chain couples TRBV18 to TRBJ1-1; D uncertain. Trimming cost V 3 bases and J 1 base, with 15 bases left between them. CDR1 and CDR2 from the germline V gene are KGHSH and LQKENI. This CDR3 is 16 amino acids long. In nucleotides, the CDR3 is TGTGCCAGCTCACCGCTCCAACTGAGCCAGAACACTGAAGCTTTCTTT. It codes for CASSPLQLSQNTEAFF.

The CDR3 loop is CASSPDLKETQYF. CDR3 in DNA: TGTGCCAGCAGCCCGGACTTAAAAGAGACCCAGTACTTC. V usage is TRBV7-8 and J usage is TRBJ2-5; TRBD2 might be the D (5 bases). The CDR3 loop spans 13 amino acids. Trimming shortened V by 5 bases and J by 3 bases, and 10 bases separated the two germline ends. The germline gives CDR1 SGHVS, CDR2 FQNEAQ.

Remarks on this clone: A read error may account for a junction end that differs from germline. This chain uses TRBV6-1 with TRBJ1-5, with D perhaps matching TRBD1 (6 bases). The CDR3 has 14 amino acids. Looked up from germline, CDR1 is MNHNS and CDR2 is SASEGT. For the CDR3, the DNA is TGTGCCATCAGTGAACGGGGGGCCAATCAGCCCCAGCATTTT. This sequence encodes CAISERGANQPQHF.

The chain links TRBV4-2 to TRBJ1-2; the match to TRBD1 covers 8 bases. CDR3 length: 16 residues. Losses at the gene ends were 1 base for V and 3 bases for J; bases not matched to a gene: 7. Germline lookup yields CDR1 LGHNA and CDR2 YNFKEQ. This CDR3 is CASSQASGTGDYGYTF. CDR3 sequence (DNA): TGTGCCAGCAGCCAAGCCTCGGGGACAGGCGACTATGGCTACACCTTC.

This clone was seen a few times. In the same sample, other DNA sequences code for this CDR3. The rearrangement joins TRBV11-2 to TRBJ1-4; unclear D gene. The CDR3 runs 14 residues. Germline CDR1 reads SGHAT; CDR2 reads FQNNGV. The V gene lost 4 bases and the J gene lost 6 bases, with 12 bases spanning the gap. Written as DNA, the CDR3 is TGTGCCAGCAGCTCGAGCCGGGTAGATGAAAAACTGTTTTTT. Encoded protein: CASSSSRVDEKLFF.

Only a few counts were recorded for this clone. This sequence joins TRBV5-1 and TRBJ2-7, with 9 bases that match TRBD1. V was clipped by 0 bases and J by 4 bases; unmatched bases: 8. This CDR3 has 16 amino acids. Per germline, CDR1 SGHRS and CDR2 YFSETQ. The CDR3 loop is CASSLGGTGPPYEQYF. In nucleotides, the CDR3 is TGCGCCAGCAGCTTGGGGGGGACAGGGCCCCCTTACGAGCAGTACTTC.

The V gene is TRBV29-1, the J gene TRBJ1-1; 7 bases are shared with TRBD1. Losses at the gene ends were 2 bases for V and 4 bases for J; bases not matched to a gene: 4. CDR3 length: 13 amino acids. The germline CDR1 and CDR2 sequences are SQVTM and ANQGSEA. The CDR3, as DNA: TGCAGCGTTGAAACAGGGGTGCGCACTGAAGCTTTCTTT. Translation: CSVETGVRTEAFF.

This clone has just a few counts. The rearrangement joins TRBV11-3 to TRBJ2-1; TRBD2 matches 8 bases. Germline CDR1 and CDR2: SGHNT and YENEEA. The CDR3 sequence is 12 residues long. V was pared by 2 bases and J by 12 bases, with 3 bases of the junction left unmatched. In DNA, the CDR3 is TGTGCCAGCAGCTTAATAGCGGGACCGCAGTTCTTC. It codes for CASSLIAGPQFF. The full variable domain, in which reference TRBV11-3 and TRBJ2-1 provide the parts outside the CDR3, is EAGVVQSPRYKIIEKKQPVAFWCNPISGHNTLYWYLQNLGQGPELLIRYENEEAVDDSQLPKDRFSAERLKGVDSTLKIQPAELGDSAVYLCASSLIAGPQFFGPGTRLTVL.

This clone was detected a few times. The CDR3 nucleotides read TGTGCCAGCAGTGTTCGGGAGACCCAGTACTTC. Amino acid sequence: CASSVRETQYF. The chain links TRBV2 to TRBJ2-5, with D unclear. V was pared by 4 bases and J by 5 bases, with 5 bases between. Per germline, CDR1 SNHLY and CDR2 FYNNEI. The CDR3 length is 11 residues.

The chain combines TRBV19 with TRBJ2-2, with 9 positions matching TRBD2. The CDR3 runs to 17 residues. J was trimmed by 7 bases and V by 5 bases; bases with no gene match: 14. CDR1 is LNHDA and CDR2 is SQIVND in the germline V gene (reference sequence). CDR3 bases: TGTGCCAGTAGTCCCCGGACTAGCGCGAGACGCGGCGGGGAGCTGTTTTTT. Residues: CASSPRTSARRGGELFF.

V gene TRBV4-1 combines with J gene TRBJ2-1; 9 bases align to TRBD2. Losses at the gene ends were 3 bases for V and 7 bases for J; bases not matched to a gene: 7. The CDR3 runs to 15 residues. Per germline, CDR1 MGHRA and CDR2 YSYEKL. The CDR3: CASSQWASGVNEQFF. CDR3 DNA sequence: TGCGCCAGCAGCCAGTGGGCTAGCGGGGTTAATGAGCAGTTCTTC.

This clone was detected ten times or more. The chain couples TRBV7-9 to TRBJ1-1; TRBD1 agrees at 7 bases. Trimming cost V 4 bases and J 4 bases; bases outside gene matches: 12. From germline, CDR1 is SEHNR and CDR2 FQNEAQ (reference sequence). The CDR3 totals 16 residues. DNA of the CDR3: TGTGCCAGCAGCTCATTCCGGACAGGAGGGAGCACTGAAGCTTTCTTT. Amino acid sequence: CASSSFRTGGSTEAFF.

In the case of this clone: This may arise from a read error, as a much more abundant clone is one base away. The CDR3 DNA is TGCGCCGGCAGCTTGGAAGGGGCCCAGTACTTC. This translates into CAGSLEGAQYF. V is TRBV5-1 and J is TRBJ2-5; D might be TRBD1 (5 bases). CDR1 SGHRS and CDR2 YFSETQ come from the germline V gene. This CDR3 region has 11 residues.

The CDR3 reads CASSQDSYAGETQYF. The CDR3 bases are TGCGCCAGCAGCCAAGATTCGTACGCAGGAGAGACCCAGTACTTC. The chain employs TRBV4-3 and TRBJ2-5; D uncertain. V dropped 0 bases and J dropped 4 bases, with 12 bases sitting between them. Germline values: CDR1 LGHNA, CDR2 YSLEER. The CDR3 has 15 amino acids.

A remark on this clone: A junction end diverges from the germline sequence, so it may reflect a read error. The chain couples TRBV28 to TRBJ2-7; 9 bases agree with TRBD1. This CDR3 is 11 amino acids long. Per the germline V gene, CDR1 is MDHEN and CDR2 is SYDVKM. CDR3 DNA: TGCTCCTCGGGACAGGGCCTCGAGCAGTACTTC. This codes for CSSGQGLEQYF.

The gene calls are TRBV5-5 and TRBJ2-3, with D perhaps assigned TRBD1 or TRBD2 (5 bases each). The germline V gene has CDR1 SGHKS and CDR2 YYEKEE (reference sequence). This CDR3 contains 13 residues. V shed 9 bases and J shed 3 bases, with 14 bases lying between them. The CDR3 region has the DNA TGTGCCACCAGTGGGGGAGCGACAGATACGCAGTATTTT. It yields the protein CATSGGATDTQYF.

V is TRBV28 and J is TRBJ1-2, with a tentative D call TRBD1 (6 bases). The CDR3 contains 14 residues. Germline-derived CDR1 and CDR2 are MDHEN and SYDVKM. V lost 3 bases and J lost 7, with 15 bases in between. The CDR3 region has the DNA TGTGCCAGCAGTTTTGGCGGGGGCGTCCGTGGCTACACCTTC. Translation gives CASSFGGGVRGYTF.

The chain joins TRBV29-1 to TRBJ2-5, with 12 bases that match TRBD2. The DNA end lines up better with TRBJ2-7; the J call may be wrong. Germline CDR1 is SQVTM and CDR2 is ANQGSEA. This CDR3 is 15 amino acids long. The CDR3 DNA follows: TGCAGCGTGGAGGGTCTAGCGGGAGGGCCCAACGAGCAGTACTTC. It specifies CSVEGLAGGPNEQYF.

This clone appeared many times. Other nucleotide sequences in the sample specify the same CDR3. The V gene is TRBV11-2, the J gene TRBJ2-1; 13 bases agree with TRBD2. V was pared by 2 bases and J by 6 bases, with 1 base of the junction left unmatched. Per germline, CDR1 SGHAT and CDR2 FQNNGV. The CDR3 covers 15 residues. CDR3 in amino acids: CASSLRTSGSNEQFF. The CDR3 DNA reads TGTGCCAGCAGCTTACGGACTAGCGGGAGCAATGAGCAGTTCTTC.

The chain couples TRBV29-1 to TRBJ2-3; D might be TRBD2 (6 bases). The CDR3 length is 15 residues. Trimming pared 6 bases from V and 2 bases from J, leaving 18 bases between. From germline, CDR1 is SQVTM and CDR2 ANQGSEA. The CDR3 sequence is CSVEGLVRNTDTQYF. The CDR3 region has the DNA TGCAGCGTGGAGGGGCTAGTCAGGAACACAGATACGCAGTATTTT.

Notes on this clone: A read error is likely here: a far larger clone is one base away. The genes are TRBV6-5 and TRBJ2-7; tentatively, D is TRBD1 (7 bases). The CDR3 consists of 13 residues. The ends were cut back, 7 bases at V and 5 bases at J, with 15 bases in the middle. Germline CDR1 and CDR2: MNHEY and SVGAGI. DNA of the CDR3: TGTGCCAGCATGATCGGAGGGGGCGACGAGCAGTACTTC. This encodes CASMIGGGDEQYF.

The chain is built from TRBV7-9 and TRBJ2-1; D not resolved. The CDR3 is 14 residues long. V shed 5 bases and J shed 8 bases, with 16 bases lying between them. CDR1 and CDR2 from the germline V gene are SEHNR and FQNEAQ (reference sequence). Written as DNA, the CDR3 is TGTGCCAGCAGCCCCTACAACCCCGGCGATGAGCAGTTCTTC. This sequence encodes CASSPYNPGDEQFF.